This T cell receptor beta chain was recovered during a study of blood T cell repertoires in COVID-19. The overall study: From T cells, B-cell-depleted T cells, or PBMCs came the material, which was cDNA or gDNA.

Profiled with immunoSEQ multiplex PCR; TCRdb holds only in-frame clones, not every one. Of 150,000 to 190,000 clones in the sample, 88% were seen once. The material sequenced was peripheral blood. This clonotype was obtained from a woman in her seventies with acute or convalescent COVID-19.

In nucleotides, the CDR3 is TGTGCCAGCACGCGGGATGGGGGAGCAGGCGGCTACACCTTC. Residues: CASTRDGGAGGYTF. The chain recombines TRBV2 with TRBJ1-2; possibly TRBD1 for D (5 bases). Germline CDR1 is SNHLY and CDR2 is FYNNEI. The CDR3 has 14 residues. V lost 7 bases to trimming and J lost 8 bases, with 20 bases between them.